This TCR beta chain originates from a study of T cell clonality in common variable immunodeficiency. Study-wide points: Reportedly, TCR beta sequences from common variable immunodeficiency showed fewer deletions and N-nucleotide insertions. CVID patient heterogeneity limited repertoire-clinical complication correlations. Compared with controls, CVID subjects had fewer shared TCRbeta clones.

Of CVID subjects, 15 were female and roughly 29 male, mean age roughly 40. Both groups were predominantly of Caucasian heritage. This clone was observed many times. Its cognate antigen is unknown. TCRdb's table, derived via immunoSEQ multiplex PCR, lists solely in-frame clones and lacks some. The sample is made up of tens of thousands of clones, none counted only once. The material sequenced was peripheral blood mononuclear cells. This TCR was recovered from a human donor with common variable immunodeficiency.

The CDR3 bases that were read are TGTGCCAGCAGGCCCACAGGGGGCGAAGAGACC. It yields the protein CASRPTGGEET. The full CDR3 protein is CASRPTGGEETQYF. The chain links TRBV12-3 or TRBV12-4 to TRBJ2-5; 9 bases agree with TRBD1. The read ends 3 residues shy of where the CDR3 ends; the end is completed using the germline J gene. V lost 6 bases to trimming and J lost 3 bases; unmatched junction nucleotides: 5. The CDR3 has 14 residues.